This T cell receptor beta chain was identified during a study of long-term antiretroviral therapy in people with HIV. Survey-level immunoSEQ v3.0 assays were run. The data were produced by immunoSEQ multiplex PCR, yet TCRdb's version contains in-frame clones alone and is incomplete. The sample lists around 8,000 clones, around 83% seen once, with around 9% in the top ten. The table lists this clone with a few counts. This CDR3 spans 15 amino acids. With 3 bases clipped from V and 1 base from J, the junction kept 1 base outside the gene matches. Germline assignment: CDR1 MNHEY and CDR2 SMNVEV (reference sequence).

This TCR came from a young man with HIV. Sample: unsorted PBMCs, taken 0.3 years before starting antiretroviral therapy. J is TRBJ1-5 and V is TRBV27; 9 nucleotides line up with TRBD1. CDR3 sequence reads: CASSFGTGSNQPQHF. CDR3 coding DNA: TGTGCCAGCAGTTTTGGGACAGGGAGCAATCAGCCCCAGCATTTT.